Below, 20 T cell receptor beta chains from the same sample are listed, as sequenced in a study of vaccination and CD4 T cells after COVID-19. The treatment is: roughly ten-day PBMC culture with coronavirus spike peptide pools or control peptides (ViraFEST assay). Gathering of the CD4+ T cells, from the unexposed donor, took place before the COVID-19 pandemic (2011-2018). No antigens are known for them. Scientists ran DNA taken from cultured CD4+ T cells through the Oncomine TCR Beta short-read assay for sequencing. Scientists extracted genomic DNA from CD4+ T cells grown in culture. Using its own MiXCR run on the PCR reads, TCRdb lists one record per CDR3 protein. This table has 5,500 to 7,000 distinct CDR3 sequences, about 30% appearing once. Material: CD4+ T cells from blood, cultured in vitro. These receptors all stem from a human donor in good health.

CDR3 sequence: CASSVAAGGRHGELFF. CDR3 bases: TGTGCCAGCAGCGTAGCAGCGGGAGGGCGGCACGGGGAGCTGTTTTTT. The V and J genes are TRBV9 and TRBJ2-2, with TRBD2 matching over 10 bases. Trimming took 0 bases from V and 7 from J; bases not matched to a gene: 6. Germline CDR1 and CDR2: SGDLS and YYNGEE. This CDR3 spans 16 amino acids. The variable domain in full, with the rest retrieved from reference TRBV9 and TRBJ2-2, is DSGVTQTPKHLITATGQRVTLRCSPRSGDLSVYWYQQSLDQGLQFLIQYYNGEERAKGNILERFSAQQFPDLHSELNLSSLELGDSALYFCASSVAAGGRHGELFFGEGSRLTVL.

The chain carries TRBV28 and TRBJ2-6; TRBD1 aligns across 7 bases. CDR1 is MDHEN, CDR2 SYDVKM, per germline. The CDR3 has 18 amino acids. The ends lost 4 bases at V and 2 bases at J; junction bases unmatched: 11. CDR3 loop: CASSSIRQGLAGANVLTF. The CDR3 coding sequence is TGTGCCAGCAGTTCTATCAGACAGGGTTTAGCTGGGGCCAACGTCCTGACTTTC. Supplemented by reference TRBV28 and TRBJ2-6, the full variable domain reads DVKVTQSSRYLVKRTGEKVFLECVQDMDHENMFWYRQDPGLGLRLIYFSYDVKMKEKGDIPEGYSVSREKKERFSLILESASTNQTSMYLCASSSIRQGLAGANVLTFGAGSRLTVL.

J is TRBJ2-7 and V is TRBV20-1; no reliable D call. V was pared by 0 bases and J by 7 bases, with 10 bases between. This CDR3 is 12 amino acids long. Germline values: CDR1 DFQATT, CDR2 SNEGSKA (reference sequence). The CDR3 DNA sequence: TGCAGTGCTAGAGAGACTTTCGGTGAGCAGTACTTC. This sequence encodes CSARETFGEQYF.

This clonotype was recorded a few times. Written as DNA, the CDR3 is TGTGCCAGCAGTGAATTGGGGGAGACCCAGTACTTC. Its translation: CASSELGETQYF. J is TRBJ2-5 and V is TRBV25-1; D is unresolved. Germline CDR1 MGHDK, CDR2 SYGVNS. V lost 1 base, J lost 5 bases, and 5 bases lay in between. This CDR3 is 12 amino acids long. Complete variable domain (other parts from reference TRBV25-1 and TRBJ2-5): EADIYQTPRYLVIGTGKKITLECSQTMGHDKMYWYQQDPGMELHLIHYSYGVNSTEKGDLSSESTVSRIRTEHFPLTLESARPSHTSQYLCASSELGETQYFGPGTRLLVL.

A few counts support this clonotype. The rearrangement links TRBV7-9 to TRBJ1-3, with D uncertain. This CDR3 spans 14 amino acids. The germline V gene has CDR1 SEHNR and CDR2 FQNEAQ (reference sequence). V was trimmed by 3 bases and J by 8 bases, leaving 14 bases between them. This chain's CDR3 is CASSLAQASHTIYF. In nucleotides, the CDR3 is TGTGCCAGCAGCTTGGCGCAGGCCTCGCACACCATATATTTT.

V is TRBV28 and J is TRBJ2-7; perhaps TRBD1 as D (6 bases). The V end was cut by 2 bases, the J end by 2 bases, with 16 bases between. There are 16 residues in the CDR3. Germline loops: CDR1 MDHEN, CDR2 SYDVKM. The CDR3 DNA sequence: TGTGCCAGCAGTTTAGGGATCCAGGGGCTCCCCTACGAGCAGTACTTC. The encoded protein is CASSLGIQGLPYEQYF.

The V gene is TRBV19, the J gene TRBJ2-2; D is perhaps TRBD1 or TRBD2 (6 bases each). Trimming took off 3 bases at V and 6 bases at J, with 14 bases between the two ends. The CDR3 is 15 amino acids. The germline V gene has CDR1 LNHDA and CDR2 SQIVND (reference sequence). The CDR3 loop reads CASSMGGAPAGELFF. CDR3 DNA: TGTGCCAGTAGTATGGGGGGCGCCCCTGCCGGGGAGCTGTTTTTT.

This chain links TRBV20-1 with TRBJ2-2, with D tentatively TRBD2 (6 bases). Germline V gene sequence: CDR1 DFQATT, CDR2 SNEGSKA (reference sequence). The CDR3 totals 18 residues. The V end was cut by 3 bases, the J end by 0 bases, with 20 bases between. As DNA, the CDR3 is TGCAGTGCTAGGGGAGGAGGCCAGTGGCCCGCGAACACCGGGGAGCTGTTTTTT. Translating it yields CSARGGGQWPANTGELFF.

The gene calls are TRBV21-1 and TRBJ2-3; the table gives TRBD2 as D, unverified against the DNA. TRBV21-1 is designated a pseudogene. The CDR3 extends over 15 amino acids. The CDR3 DNA reads TGTGCCAGCAGCAAAGAGGGCCTGGGCACAGATACGCAGTATTTT. Its translation is CASSKEGLGTDTQYF.

This clonotype has more than one count but fewer than ten. This chain connects TRBV28 to TRBJ1-5; the match to TRBD1 covers 7 bases. This CDR3 is 16 amino acids long. V shed 3 bases and J 7 bases; nucleotides not matched to a gene: 12. Germline-derived CDR1 and CDR2 are MDHEN and SYDVKM. The CDR3 nucleotides read TGTGCCAGCAGTTTCAGGGGGGGGCAGGGTGGCCAGCCCCAGCATTTT. Its translation: CASSFRGGQGGQPQHF.

The chain employs TRBV27 and TRBJ2-7; D is perhaps TRBD2 (6 bases). V was pared by 10 bases and J by 2 bases, with 18 bases between. Germline V lookup: CDR1 MNHEY, CDR2 SMNVEV (reference sequence). The CDR3 totals 14 residues. In DNA form, the CDR3 reads TGTGCCACCAGAAATACCGGGGGACCCTACGAGCAGTACTTC. Its translation: CATRNTGGPYEQYF.

V gene TRBV7-9 combines with J gene TRBJ2-2; 7 bases map to TRBD2. The germline CDR1 and CDR2 sequences are SEHNR and FQNEAQ (reference sequence). The V gene end was trimmed by 2 bases and the J gene end by 6 bases; junction bases not matched to a gene: 9. This CDR3 is built from 16 residues. CDR3 protein: CASSLPGLLMSGELFF. For the CDR3, the DNA is TGTGCCAGCAGCTTACCGGGACTACTAATGTCCGGGGAGCTGTTTTTT.

The genes are TRBV16 and TRBJ2-2; D might be TRBD1 (6 bases). The CDR3 totals 17 residues. In germline, CDR1 is KGHSY, CDR2 FQNENV. Trimming took off 0 bases at V and 7 bases at J, with 18 bases between the two ends. In nucleotides, the CDR3 is TGTGCCAGCAGCCAATCAGGCGCACAGGGAAATTACGGGGAGCTGTTTTTT. Translation: CASSQSGAQGNYGELFF.

V usage is TRBV20-1 and J usage is TRBJ2-3; 13 bases map to TRBD2. The CDR3 extends over 16 amino acids. Germline lookup yields CDR1 DFQATT and CDR2 SNEGSKA (reference sequence). V dropped 3 bases and J dropped 5; count of bases not matched to a gene: 8. The CDR3 region is CSARVGTSGTLDTQYF. The CDR3 region has the DNA TGCAGTGCTAGGGTCGGGACTAGCGGGACCCTAGATACGCAGTATTTT.

Sample share makes this clonotype medium-sized. V gene TRBV6-1 combines with J gene TRBJ1-5; TRBD1 is a possible D gene (6 bases). The germline V and J ends were trimmed by 6 bases and 11 bases, with 23 bases remaining between them. In germline, CDR1 is MNHNS, CDR2 SASEGT. This CDR3 comprises 15 residues. CDR3 amino acids: CASSRRGGEGRAQHF. CDR3 nucleotides: TGTGCCAGCAGCCGGCGGGGGGGCGAGGGTAGAGCCCAGCATTTT.

This chain uses TRBV6-1 with TRBJ2-6; D is uncertain. The germline V and J ends were trimmed by 6 bases and 13 bases, with 10 bases remaining between them. Germline loops: CDR1 MNHNS, CDR2 SASEGT. CDR3 length equals 11 residues. In DNA form, the CDR3 reads TGTGCCAGCAGCCTTCCTATGGTCCTGACTTTC. It codes for CASSLPMVLTF.

This chain joins TRBV20-1 and TRBJ2-7; 8 bases are shared with TRBD1. V dropped 4 bases and J dropped 0; count of bases not matched to a gene: 5. The CDR3 totals 14 residues. Germline V CDR1 and CDR2: DFQATT, SNEGSKA (reference sequence). The CDR3 bases are TGCAGTGCTATGTCGGGACAGGTCTCCTACGAGCAGTACTTC. Amino acids: CSAMSGQVSYEQYF.

The chain combines TRBV15 with TRBJ2-3, with D unresolved. CDR1 LNHNV and CDR2 YYDKDF come from the germline V gene (reference sequence). CDR3 size: 14 residues. Trimming pared 0 bases from V and 4 bases from J, leaving 8 bases between. The CDR3 protein is CATSREGGADTQYF. CDR3 nucleotide sequence: TGTGCCACCAGCAGAGAAGGCGGAGCAGATACGCAGTATTTT.

The chain has TRBV19 and TRBJ1-5, with 8 bases that match TRBD1. Germline CDR1 is LNHDA and CDR2 is SQIVND (reference sequence). The V segment lost 6 bases and the J segment 4 bases; nucleotides outside the gene matches: 5. The CDR3 is 14 amino acids. The CDR3, as DNA: TGTGCCAGTAGCCCACAGGGGGGGAATCAGCCCCAGCATTTT. Its protein is CASSPQGGNQPQHF.

The chain joins TRBV11-1 to TRBJ2-5; the D gene is possibly TRBD2 (6 bases). Germline assignment: CDR1 SGHAT and CDR2 FQDESV (reference sequence). The V gene lost 4 bases and the J gene lost 2 bases, with 17 bases spanning the gap. The CDR3 has 16 residues. CDR3 amino acids: CASSSGWAGRQETQYF. CDR3 bases: TGTGCCAGCAGCTCGGGCTGGGCAGGGAGGCAAGAGACCCAGTACTTC. Full variable domain (outside the CDR3, taken from reference TRBV11-1 and TRBJ2-5): EAEVAQSPRYKITEKSQAVAFWCDPISGHATLYWYRQILGQGPELLVQFQDESVVDDSQLPKDRFSAERLKGVDSTLKIQPAELGDSAMYLCASSSGWAGRQETQYFGPGTRLLVL.